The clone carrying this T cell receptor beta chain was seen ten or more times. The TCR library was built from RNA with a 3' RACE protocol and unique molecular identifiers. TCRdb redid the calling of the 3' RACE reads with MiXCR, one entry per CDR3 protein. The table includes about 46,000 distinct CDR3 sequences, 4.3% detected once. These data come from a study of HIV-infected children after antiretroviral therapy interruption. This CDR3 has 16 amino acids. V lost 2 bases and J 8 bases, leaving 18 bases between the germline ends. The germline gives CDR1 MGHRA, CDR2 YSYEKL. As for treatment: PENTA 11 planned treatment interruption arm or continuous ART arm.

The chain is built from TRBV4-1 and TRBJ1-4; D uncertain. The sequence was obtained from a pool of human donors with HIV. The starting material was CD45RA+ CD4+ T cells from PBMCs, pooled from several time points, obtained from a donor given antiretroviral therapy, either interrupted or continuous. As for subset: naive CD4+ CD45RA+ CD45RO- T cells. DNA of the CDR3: TGCGCCAGCAGCCAAACTAGGCATGGGTCCAGGGAAAAACTGTTTTTT. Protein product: CASSQTRHGSREKLFF.